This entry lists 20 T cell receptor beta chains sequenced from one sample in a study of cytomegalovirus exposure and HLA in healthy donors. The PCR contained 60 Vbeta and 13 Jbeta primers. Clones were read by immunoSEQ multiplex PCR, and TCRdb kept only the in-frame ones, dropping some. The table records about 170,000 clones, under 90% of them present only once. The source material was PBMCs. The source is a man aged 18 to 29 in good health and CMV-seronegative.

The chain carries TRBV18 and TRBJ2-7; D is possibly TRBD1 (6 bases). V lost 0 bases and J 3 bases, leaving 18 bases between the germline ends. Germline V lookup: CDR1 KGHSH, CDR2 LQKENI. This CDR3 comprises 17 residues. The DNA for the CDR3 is TGTGCCAGCTCACCACCGCTTACAGGGATCCCCCTCTACGAGCAGTACTTC. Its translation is CASSPPLTGIPLYEQYF.

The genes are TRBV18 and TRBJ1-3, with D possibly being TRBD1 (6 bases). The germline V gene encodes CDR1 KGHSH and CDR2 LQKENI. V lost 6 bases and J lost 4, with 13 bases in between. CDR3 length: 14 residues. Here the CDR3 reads CASSRAGVGNTIYF. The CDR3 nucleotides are TGTGCCAGCTCCCGGGCAGGGGTCGGAAACACCATATATTTT. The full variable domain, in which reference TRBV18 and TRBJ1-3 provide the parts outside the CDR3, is NAGVMQNPRHLVRRRGQEARLRCSPMKGHSHVYWYRQLPEEGLKFMVYLQKENIIDESGMPKERFSAEFPKEGPSILRIQQVVRGDSAAYFCASSRAGVGNTIYFGEGSWLTVV.

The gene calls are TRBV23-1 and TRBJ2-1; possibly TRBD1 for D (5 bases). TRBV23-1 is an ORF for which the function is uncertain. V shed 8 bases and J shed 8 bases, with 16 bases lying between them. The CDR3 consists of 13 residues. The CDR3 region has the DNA TGCGCCAGCCCCCTCAGGGATTCGGATGAGCAGTTCTTC. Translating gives CASPLRDSDEQFF.

CDR3 protein: CASSHGVGVMNTEAFF. DNA for the CDR3: TGTGCCAGCAGCCACGGTGTAGGGGTTATGAACACTGAAGCTTTCTTT. The J gene is TRBJ1-1, the V gene TRBV7-2, with D possibly TRBD1 on 5 matching bases. CDR1 is SGHTA, CDR2 FQGNSA, per germline. Trimming left V 5 bases short and J 0 bases short, with 16 bases between. This CDR3 has 16 residues.

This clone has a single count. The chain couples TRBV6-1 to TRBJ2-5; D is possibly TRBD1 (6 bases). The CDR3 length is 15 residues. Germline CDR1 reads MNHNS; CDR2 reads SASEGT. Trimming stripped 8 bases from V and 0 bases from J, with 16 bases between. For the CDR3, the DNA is TGTGCCAGCGGATGGGTTAGGGGGTACCAAGAGACCCAGTACTTC. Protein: CASGWVRGYQETQYF.

In nucleotides, the CDR3 is TGCGCCAGCACGCACGGGTCGAACACTGAAGCTTTCTTT. This gives the protein CASTHGSNTEAFF. This sequence joins TRBV5-1 and TRBJ1-1; D call uncertain. With 6 bases removed from V and 1 base from J, the gap between germline ends came to 10 bases. Germline lookup yields CDR1 SGHRS and CDR2 YFSETQ. The CDR3 runs to 13 residues.

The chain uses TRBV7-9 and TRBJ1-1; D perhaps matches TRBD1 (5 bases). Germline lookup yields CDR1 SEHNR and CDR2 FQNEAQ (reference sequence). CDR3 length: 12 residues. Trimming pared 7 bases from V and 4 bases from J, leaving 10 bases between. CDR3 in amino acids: CASIPGGTEAFF. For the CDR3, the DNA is TGTGCCAGCATTCCCGGGGGCACTGAAGCTTTCTTT.

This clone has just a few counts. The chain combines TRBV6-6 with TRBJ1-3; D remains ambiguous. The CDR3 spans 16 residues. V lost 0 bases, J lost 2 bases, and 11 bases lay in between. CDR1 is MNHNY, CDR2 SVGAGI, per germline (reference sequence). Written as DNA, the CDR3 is TGTGCCAGCAGTTACTCCCCGGCGGTTACTGGAAACACCATATATTTT. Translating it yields CASSYSPAVTGNTIYF.

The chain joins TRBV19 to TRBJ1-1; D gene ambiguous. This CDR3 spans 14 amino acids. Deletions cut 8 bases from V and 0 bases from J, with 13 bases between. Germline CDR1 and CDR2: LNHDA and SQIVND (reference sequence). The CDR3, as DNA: TGTGCCAGTGGTTCCGGACTATTGAACACTGAAGCTTTCTTT. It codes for CASGSGLLNTEAFF.

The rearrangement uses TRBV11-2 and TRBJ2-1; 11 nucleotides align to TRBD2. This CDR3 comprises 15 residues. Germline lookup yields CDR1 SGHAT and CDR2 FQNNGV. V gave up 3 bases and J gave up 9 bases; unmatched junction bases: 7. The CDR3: CASSFVAGGPVEQFF. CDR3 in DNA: TGTGCCAGCAGCTTCGTAGCGGGGGGGCCGGTTGAGCAGTTCTTC.

CDR3 protein: CASSLGQKETQYF. CDR3 sequence (DNA): TGCGCCAGCAGCTTGGGACAGAAAGAGACCCAGTACTTC. The chain has TRBV5-1 and TRBJ2-5; a possible D gene is TRBD1 (5 bases). V lost 0 bases and J 3 bases, leaving 6 bases between the germline ends. The CDR3 is made up of 13 amino acids. CDR1 and CDR2 from the germline V gene are SGHRS and YFSETQ.

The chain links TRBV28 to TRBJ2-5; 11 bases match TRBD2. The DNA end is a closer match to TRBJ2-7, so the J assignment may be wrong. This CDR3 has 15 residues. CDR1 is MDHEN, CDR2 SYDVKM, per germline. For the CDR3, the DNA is TGTGCCAGCAGCAAAGGGACTAGCGGATACTACGAGCAGTACTTC. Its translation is CASSKGTSGYYEQYF.

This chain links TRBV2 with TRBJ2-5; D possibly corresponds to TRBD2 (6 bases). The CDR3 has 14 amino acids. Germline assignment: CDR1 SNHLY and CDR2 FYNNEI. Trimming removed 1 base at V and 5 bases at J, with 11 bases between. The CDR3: CASSEDGGGETQYF. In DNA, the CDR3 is TGTGCCAGCAGTGAAGACGGAGGAGGGGAGACCCAGTACTTC.

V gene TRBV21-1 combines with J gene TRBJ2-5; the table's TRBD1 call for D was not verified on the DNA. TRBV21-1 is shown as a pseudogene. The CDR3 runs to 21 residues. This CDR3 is CASSIHPGQGGLAGLQETQYF. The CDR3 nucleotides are TGTGCCAGCAGCATCCACCCGGGACAGGGGGGACTAGCCGGCCTCCAAGAGACCCAGTACTTC.

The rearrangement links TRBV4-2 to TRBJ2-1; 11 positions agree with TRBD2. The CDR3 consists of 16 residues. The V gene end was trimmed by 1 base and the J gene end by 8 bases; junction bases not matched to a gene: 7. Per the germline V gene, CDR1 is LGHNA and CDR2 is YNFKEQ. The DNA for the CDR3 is TGTGCCAGCAGCCAAGGGGCGCTAGCGGGAGGCCATGAGCAGTTCTTC. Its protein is CASSQGALAGGHEQFF.

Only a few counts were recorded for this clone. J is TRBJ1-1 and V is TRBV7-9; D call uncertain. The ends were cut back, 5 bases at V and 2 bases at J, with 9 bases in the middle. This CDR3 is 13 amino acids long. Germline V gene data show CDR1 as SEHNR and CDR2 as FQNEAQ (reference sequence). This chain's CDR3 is CASSGPPNTEAFF. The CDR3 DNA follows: TGTGCCAGCAGCGGGCCACCCAACACTGAAGCTTTCTTT.

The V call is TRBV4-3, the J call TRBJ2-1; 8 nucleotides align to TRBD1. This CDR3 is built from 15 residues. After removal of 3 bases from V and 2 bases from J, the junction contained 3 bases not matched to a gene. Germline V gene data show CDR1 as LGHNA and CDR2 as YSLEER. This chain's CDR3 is CASSQQQGAYNEQFF. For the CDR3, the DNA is TGCGCCAGCAGCCAGCAACAGGGGGCCTACAATGAGCAGTTCTTC.

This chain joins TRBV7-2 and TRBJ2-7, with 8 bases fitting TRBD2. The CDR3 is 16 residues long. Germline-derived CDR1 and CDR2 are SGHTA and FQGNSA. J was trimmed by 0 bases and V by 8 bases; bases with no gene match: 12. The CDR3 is CASAPGGSGTSYEQYF. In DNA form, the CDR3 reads TGTGCCAGCGCGCCGGGGGGTAGCGGGACCTCCTACGAGCAGTACTTC.

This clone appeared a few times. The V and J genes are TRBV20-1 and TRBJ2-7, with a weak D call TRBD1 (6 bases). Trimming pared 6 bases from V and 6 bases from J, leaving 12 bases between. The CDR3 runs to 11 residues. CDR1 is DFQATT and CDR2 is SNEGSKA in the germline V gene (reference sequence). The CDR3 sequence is CSAQRGGEQYF. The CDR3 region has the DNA TGCAGTGCACAGCGAGGGGGCGAGCAGTACTTC.

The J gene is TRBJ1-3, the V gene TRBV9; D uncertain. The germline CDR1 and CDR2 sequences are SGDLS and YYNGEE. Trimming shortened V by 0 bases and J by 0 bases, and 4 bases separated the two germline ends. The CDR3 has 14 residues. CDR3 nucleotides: TGTGCCAGCAGCGTAGCCAGCTCTGGAAACACCATATATTTT. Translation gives CASSVASSGNTIYF.